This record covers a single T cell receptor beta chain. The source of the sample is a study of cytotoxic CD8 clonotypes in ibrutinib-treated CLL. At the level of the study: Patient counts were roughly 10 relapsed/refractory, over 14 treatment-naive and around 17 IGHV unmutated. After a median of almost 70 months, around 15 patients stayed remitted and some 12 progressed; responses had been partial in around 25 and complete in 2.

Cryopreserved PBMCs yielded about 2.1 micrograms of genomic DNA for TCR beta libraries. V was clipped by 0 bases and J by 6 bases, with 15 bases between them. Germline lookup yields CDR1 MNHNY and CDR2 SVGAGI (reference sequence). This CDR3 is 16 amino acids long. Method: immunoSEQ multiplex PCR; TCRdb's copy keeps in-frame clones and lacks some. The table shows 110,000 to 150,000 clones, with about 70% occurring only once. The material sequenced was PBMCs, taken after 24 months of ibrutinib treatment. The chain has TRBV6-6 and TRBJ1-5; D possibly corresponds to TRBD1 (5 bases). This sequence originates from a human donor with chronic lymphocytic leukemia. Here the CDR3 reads CASSYSPTGWGQPQHF. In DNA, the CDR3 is TGTGCCAGCAGTTACTCGCCAACAGGATGGGGTCAGCCCCAGCATTTT.